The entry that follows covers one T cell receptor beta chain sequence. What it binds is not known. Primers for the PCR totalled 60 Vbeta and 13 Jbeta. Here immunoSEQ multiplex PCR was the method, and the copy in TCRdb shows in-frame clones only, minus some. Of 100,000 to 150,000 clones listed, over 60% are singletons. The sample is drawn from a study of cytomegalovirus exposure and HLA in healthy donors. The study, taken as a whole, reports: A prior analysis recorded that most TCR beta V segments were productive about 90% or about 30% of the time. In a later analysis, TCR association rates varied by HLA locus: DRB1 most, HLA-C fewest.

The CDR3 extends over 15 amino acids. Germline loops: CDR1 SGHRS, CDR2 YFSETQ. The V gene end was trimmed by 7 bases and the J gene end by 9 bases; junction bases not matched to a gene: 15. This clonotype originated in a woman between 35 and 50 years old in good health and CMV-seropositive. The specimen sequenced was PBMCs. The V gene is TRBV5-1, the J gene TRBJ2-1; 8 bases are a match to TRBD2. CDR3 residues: CASSPAGGRIGEQFF. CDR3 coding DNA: TGCGCCAGCTCCCCCGCTGGCGGGAGGATTGGTGAGCAGTTCTTC.